The T cell receptor (gamma chain) described here comes from a study of Vδ1+ human thymocytes. Overall study findings and caveats: Bulk data may be misread because of unexpected Vdelta2 sequences. Thymic TRG and TRD repertoires appeared highly polyclonal. Thymic delta-chain repertoires held around 20% Vdelta2 sequences and few Vdelta3, despite high sort purity.

The germline V gene encodes CDR1 EGSNGY and CDR2 YDSYNSKV. J lost 3 bases, V lost 0 bases, and 8 bases had no gene match. This CDR3 has 15 residues. A single count supports this clone. The antigen is unknown. The template was reverse-transcribed extracted RNA. The CDR3 regions were amplified by multiplex PCR from V-gene primers to a constant-region primer. TCRdb reanalysed the multiplex PCR reads with CATT. Of about 36,000 gamma-chain clones listed, 20% are singletons. The sorted cells were CD3+ Vdelta1+ Vdelta2- thymocytes from alphabeta-depleted thymus. Purity of the sorted Vdelta1+ thymocytes ranged from 98% to 99.6%.

This TCR derives from a girl in the first two years of life who had congenital heart surgery. Sequencing was performed on Vdelta1+ gamma-delta thymocytes from the thymus. The sample's subset: FACS-sorted CD3+ TCRalphabeta- TCRVdelta1+ TCRVdelta2- thymocytes. The rearrangement links TRGV2 to TRGJ1 or TRGJ2. The CDR3 sequence is CATWDGPRRYYKKLF. In DNA form, the CDR3 reads TGTGCCACCTGGGACGGGCCTCGACGTTATTATAAGAAACTCTTT.